This is a list of T cell receptor beta chains from one sample in a study of blood T cell repertoires in COVID-19. TCRdb keeps only in-frame clones here, not all; method: immunoSEQ multiplex PCR. The repertoire consists of around 55,000 clones, with around 90% occurring once and the leading ten covering around 14%. Sequenced: peripheral blood. The receptors come from a human donor with active COVID-19. The donor label of this sample is uncertain. Each CDR3 is given with its conserved first and last residue. The D gene is left open where the match is weak. Some rows mark clone size as missing; the rest say once, few, many or name a class of expanded clone.

D,V,J,size,CDR3,DNA
TRBD2,TRBV13,TRBJ2-1,.,CASSLGASGSDEQFF,TGTGCCAGCAGCTTAGGGGCTAGCGGGAGCGATGAGCAGTTCTTC
.,TRBV3-1/TRBV3-2,TRBJ2-3,.,CASSQVQAYGDTQYF,TGTGCCAGCAGCCAAGTACAGGCATACGGGGATACGCAGTATTTT
.,TRBV29-1,TRBJ2-3,.,CSVGGDTQYF,TGCAGCGTTGGAGGAGATACGCAGTATTTT
TRBD1,TRBV29-1,TRBJ1-1,.,CSDRTGHTEAFF,TGCAGCGATCGGACAGGACACACTGAAGCTTTCTTT
.,TRBV6-5,TRBJ1-2,few,CASRLGDGYTF,TGTGCCAGCCGTCTCGGAGATGGCTACACCTTC
TRBD1,TRBV27,TRBJ1-5,few,CASRPGTGRPGEPQHF,TGTGCCAGCAGGCCCGGGACAGGGCGCCCTGGGGAGCCCCAGCATTTT
.,TRBV6-5,TRBJ2-1,.,CASSYQGGEQFF,TGTGCCAGCAGTTACCAAGGGGGTGAGCAGTTCTTC
TRBD2,TRBV29-1,TRBJ2-1,.,CSERLAGVYNEQFF,TGCAGCGAACGACTAGCGGGGGTCTACAATGAGCAGTTCTTC
TRBD1,TRBV3-1/TRBV3-2,TRBJ2-2,.,CASSQGTGLATGELFF,TGTGCCAGCAGCCAAGGGACAGGGCTTGCCACCGGGGAGCTGTTTTTT
TRBD1,TRBV5-4,TRBJ2-5,.,CASSPGPTGRETQYF,TGTGCCAGCAGCCCCGGACCGACAGGGAGAGAGACCCAGTACTTC
TRBD1,TRBV12-3/TRBV12-4,TRBJ1-1,.,CASSLAQGGEAFF,TGTGCCAGCAGTTTAGCGCAGGGGGGTGAAGCTTTCTTT
TRBD1,TRBV18,TRBJ1-6,.,CASSPLFGQGNNSPLHF,TGTGCCAGCTCACCACTTTTCGGACAGGGCAATAATTCACCCCTCCACTTT
.,TRBV27,TRBJ2-2,.,CASSPPNGELFF,TGTGCCAGCAGTCCTCCTAACGGGGAGCTGTTTTTT